The 9 T cell receptor beta chains listed next were all sequenced from one sample in a study of monozygotic twins with inflammatory bowel disease. TCRdb reprocessed the 5' RACE reads, with one entry per CDR3 protein and no DNA. Its listing shows some 200,000 distinct CDR3 sequences. The sample consisted of blood. These receptors were taken from a human donor with ulcerative colitis or Crohn's disease, or a healthy co-twin of an affected twin (not recorded which).

V gene TRBV10-3 combines with J gene TRBJ2-2; the D call from TCRdb, TRBD1, cannot be confirmed without DNA. The germline V gene encodes CDR1 ENHRY and CDR2 SYGVKD. The length of the CDR3 is 15 residues. The CDR3 sequence is CAISSGTTYTGELFF.

The chain is built from TRBV6-2 or TRBV6-3 and TRBJ2-7; absent DNA, TCRdb's TRBD1 call cannot be checked. Germline V gene lookup returns CDR1 MNHEY and CDR2 SVGEGT. CDR3 size: 16 residues. CDR3 region: CASGSQSGQLAYEQYF.

The chain employs TRBV4-1 and TRBJ2-1; as DNA is missing, the TRBD1 call by TCRdb cannot be tested. Germline V gene lookup returns CDR1 MGHRA and CDR2 YSYEKL. This CDR3 is 15 amino acids long. Here the CDR3 reads CASSPEDRTWNEQFF.

The chain uses TRBV18 and TRBJ1-5; TCRdb indicates TRBD1, and absent DNA this call remains unverified. There are 14 residues in the CDR3. Germline CDR1 KGHSH, CDR2 LQKENI. The CDR3 protein is CASSPIASPGAQHF.

The J gene is TRBJ2-1, the V gene TRBV7-3; the D gene TCRdb calls, TRBD2, cannot be checked with no DNA. Germline-derived CDR1 and CDR2 are SGHTA and FQGTGA. This CDR3 has 20 residues. The CDR3 protein is CASSPMGLAGGPSSYNEQFF.

J is TRBJ2-1 and V is TRBV4-2; TCRdb's D call of TRBD1 is untestable without DNA. This CDR3 has 14 amino acids. Germline V gives CDR1 LGHNA, CDR2 YNFKEQ. CDR3 region: CASSGGFGADEQFF.

The chain employs TRBV5-1 and TRBJ2-3. CDR1 is SGHRS and CDR2 is YFSETQ in the germline V gene. The CDR3 runs 14 residues. CDR3 loop: CASSLAQYTDTQYF.

The chain carries TRBV28 and TRBJ2-1. From germline, CDR1 is MDHEN and CDR2 SYDVKM. CDR3 size: 14 residues. The CDR3 protein is CASTRGGPYNEQFF.

This chain uses TRBV19 with TRBJ2-2; TCRdb proposes TRBD1, but this gene call is untestable without DNA. In germline, CDR1 is LNHDA, CDR2 SQIVND (reference sequence). The CDR3 has 15 amino acids. CDR3 amino acids: CASSIVNRGAGELFF.